This T cell receptor (beta chain) was documented in a study of T-cell reconstitution after alpha-beta-depleted transplantation in children (dated by TCRdb to the mid-2010s). For the study in its entirety: Using TCR repertoire profiling, the study followed T-cell immune reconstitution in a quantitative way in children after TCRalphabeta/CD19-depleted allogeneic hematopoietic cell transplantation.

CDR1 is given as SNHLY and CDR2 as FYNNEI, both from the germline V gene. From the cysteine through the phenylalanine, the CDR3 covers 12 amino acids. Just the 36-base CDR3 DNA is kept, in frame starting at base 1. Relative to germline, V is 6 bases shorter and J is 7 bases shorter, with 7 bases between their ends. Overall study outcomes, separate from this receptor: Hyperexpanded clone frequencies declined over subsequent months; after one year, T-cell counts and TCRbeta diversity were mostly attributed to newly produced T cells. In some patients, high TCRbeta diversity at day 60 was attributed to recipient T cells and intrathymic progenitors that had survived conditioning. The apparently early recovery of alphabetaT-cell counts about two months after transplant reportedly depended on only several hundred rapidly expanded clones that came from non-depleted graft cells.

Libraries were made using PCR. The data were produced on an Illumina HiSeq 2500. TCR libraries were prepared with molecular barcoding, using unique molecular identifiers to normalize TCRbeta repertoire quantification. The public reads were quality trimmed at Q25 with fastp and then assembled into clones with MiXCR by TCRdb, keeping productive beta chains. Each CDR3 protein appears once, grouped with its most common genes and DNA. Present in this sample are roughly 52,000 distinct CDR3 sequences, 5% to 6.5% of which were seen just once. The top ten constitute more than 30% of the sample. This clonotype was seen at least ten times. No cognate antigen has been identified for it. No per-base quality is available; no much larger clone lies one base away. The meaning of the sample's time point label: day 60 (about 2 months) after transplantation. The meaning of the sample's treatment or condition label: allogeneic hematopoietic cell transplantation with graft depleted of TCRalphabeta T cells and CD19 B cells. Transplant recipients were children who received TCRalphabeta/CD19-depleted allogeneic hematopoietic cell grafts.

This clonotype was obtained from a female patient aged 2-15 years who had a stem cell transplant for aplastic anemia, so the T cells may come from the graft donor. The V and J genes are TRBV2 and TRBJ1-6; there is no confident call for the D gene. The sample here was PBMCs, mostly from graft donor cells, taken 60 days after TCRalphabeta/CD19-depleted stem cell transplant. The bases read TGTGCCAGCAGGGTAGGGAATTCACCCCTCCACTTT. The translation is CASRVGNSPLHF.